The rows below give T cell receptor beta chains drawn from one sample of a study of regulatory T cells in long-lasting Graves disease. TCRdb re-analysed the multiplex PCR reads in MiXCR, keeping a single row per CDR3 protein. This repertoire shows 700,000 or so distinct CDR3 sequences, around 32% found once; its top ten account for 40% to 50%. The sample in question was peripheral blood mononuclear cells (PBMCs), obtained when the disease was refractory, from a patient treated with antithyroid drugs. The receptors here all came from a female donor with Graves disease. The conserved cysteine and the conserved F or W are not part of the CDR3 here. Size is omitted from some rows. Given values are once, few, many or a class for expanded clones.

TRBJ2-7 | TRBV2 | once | ASSESGQVSEQY
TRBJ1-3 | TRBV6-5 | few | ASSYEADFGNTIY
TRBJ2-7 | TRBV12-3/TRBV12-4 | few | ASGGYYEQY
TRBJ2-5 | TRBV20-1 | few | SAITQETQY
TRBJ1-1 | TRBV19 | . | ASSFGAGLSEAF
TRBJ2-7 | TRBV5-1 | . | ASSLEGLGRGLYEQY
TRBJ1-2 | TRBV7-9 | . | ASSPPLGLGYGYT
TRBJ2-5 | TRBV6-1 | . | ASTLRRGGTQY
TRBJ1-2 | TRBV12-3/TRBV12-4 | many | ASSLGAGSNYGYT
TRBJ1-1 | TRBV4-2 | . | ASSQEEGTEAF
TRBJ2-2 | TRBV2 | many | ASSEAAPTGELF
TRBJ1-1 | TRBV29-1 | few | SAREGQRLNTEAF
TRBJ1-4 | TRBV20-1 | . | SAMTGFDEKLF
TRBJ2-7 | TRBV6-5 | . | ASSYSRPNPGTGGYEQY
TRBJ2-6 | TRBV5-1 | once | ASSSTTGGSGANVLT
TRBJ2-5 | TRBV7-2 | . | ASSLKWAASGRGTQY
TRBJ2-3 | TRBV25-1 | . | ASSPRTGGADTQY
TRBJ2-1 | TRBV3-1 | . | ASSQNGRTSGKNEQF
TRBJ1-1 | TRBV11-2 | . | ASSLRWYTEAF
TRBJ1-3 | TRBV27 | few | ASSSIPPSSGNTIY
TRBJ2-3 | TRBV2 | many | ASRLAGAPSSDTQY
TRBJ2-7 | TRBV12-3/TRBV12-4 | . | ASNPGIGSGAHYEQY
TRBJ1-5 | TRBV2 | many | ASSATLGQPQH
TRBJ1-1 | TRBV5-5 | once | ASSLVPGTGGEAF
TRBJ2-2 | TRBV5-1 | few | ASSLKSANTGELF
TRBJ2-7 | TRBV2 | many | ASSDRDGKVGYEQY
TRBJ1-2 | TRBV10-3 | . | AISDEVWGYT
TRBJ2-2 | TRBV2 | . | ASSWDRGTTGELF
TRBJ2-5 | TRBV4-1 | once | ASSQDPYSETQY
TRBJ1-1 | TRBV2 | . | ASRLPRKAF
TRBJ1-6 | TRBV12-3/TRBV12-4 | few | ASNPTGVNSPLH
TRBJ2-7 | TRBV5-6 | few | ASSFPQGGSYEQY
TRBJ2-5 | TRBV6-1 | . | ASSAIEQGSGTQY
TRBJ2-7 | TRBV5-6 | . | ASSPDPRTGGSYEQY
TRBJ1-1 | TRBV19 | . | ASRYRTNTEAF
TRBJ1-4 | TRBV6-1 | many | ASRGTNEKLF
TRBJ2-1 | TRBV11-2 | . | ASSPSGRGEQF
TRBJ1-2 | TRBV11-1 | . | ASSFQPGQGWNYGYT
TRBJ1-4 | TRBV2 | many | ASSDRGMLGEKLF
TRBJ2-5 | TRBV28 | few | ASSQTTGGFETQY
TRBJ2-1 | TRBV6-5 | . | ASSYRAWGEQF